The sequence of this T cell receptor (beta chain) was determined in a study of blood T cell repertoires in COVID-19 (dated by TCRdb to 2018 to 2020). Looking at the study overall: Samples from collaborators originated in the United States, Italy and Spain and spanned both the acute and convalescent phases of COVID-19. The material from the prospective study consisted of cDNA or gDNA derived from T cells, B-cell-depleted T cells, or PBMCs. The dataset comprised deeply sampled blood TCRbeta repertoires from subjects exposed to, actively infected with, or recovered from COVID-19. A freely available public database, intended as a resource for researchers studying the immune response to SARS-CoV-2, is where the repertoires were released. Samples came from the ongoing ImmuneRACE study (first 160 participants) plus 1,254 subjects from 6 global collaborators. A de-identified subject ID, COVID-19 status, age in years and sex were almost always included in the sample metadata. Where available, HLA class I and class II types were taken from metadata supplied by the sample provider and were not determined by assay-based typing.

On this clone itself: The antigen this receptor binds is unknown. Base qualities are not at hand, and no much larger clone is one base apart.

Whole blood was collected in K2EDTA tubes by collaborating institutions according to the institutions' own protocols. For TCRbeta analysis, collaborator samples were shipped as frozen whole blood, as isolated PBMCs, or as DNA extracted from either sample type. The immunoSEQ Assay, a bias-controlled multiplex PCR, was used to amplify TCRbeta CDR3 regions from genomic DNA. Regarding the original processing steps: The number of nucleated cells in each sample was estimated by amplification of reference gene primers within the assay. To quantify the absolute abundance of each unique TCRbeta CDR3 rearrangement, sequence reads were collapsed and filtered. For each sample, productive Simpson clonality was calculated as the square root of Simpson's diversity index over productive rearrangements. Entries here come from immuneACCESS through TCRdb and include only in-frame sequences with V and J called. Some clones fail to appear in such tables; in the studies checked, an unresolved V gene covers under half of the shortfall, and the cause of the remainder is unknown. V and J calls and clone size are copied from that table; D and trimming were computed from the DNA. The sample table holds under 150,000 clones, of which 88% were seen once. The ten most abundant clones make up approximately 8.1% of the sample.

Summary of the overall study and its limitations: The quantity of clinical and demographic metadata differed by source and by participant and was supplied without curation.

Taken from cysteine to phenylalanine, the CDR3 has 16 residues. Kept here is only the CDR3 DNA, which spans 48 bases and is read in frame from base 1. Deletion took 5 bases off V and 1 base off J, with a span of 17 bases between the germline ends. According to the germline V gene, CDR1 reads KGHSH and CDR2 reads LQKENI. The TCR originated in a man aged 50-60 years with acute or convalescent COVID-19. The chain employs TRBV18 and TRBJ1-1; the D segment could be TRBD1, given 6 matching bases. Sequencing was carried out using peripheral blood. The DNA sequence reads TGTGCCAGCTCAAAGCAGGGGCCGCCCGAGAACACTGAAGCTTTCTTT. Its protein is CASSKQGPPENTEAFF.